Each of the 14 T cell receptor beta chains below was sequenced from the same sample in a study of T cells in Graves' hyperthyroidism and ophthalmopathy. Researchers took RNA transcripts and amplified the TCR beta CDR3 regions from them. The HTBI primer set served for first-round RT-PCR of the TCR CDR3. TCRdb re-analysed the multiplex PCR reads in MiXCR, keeping a single row per CDR3 protein. The data show over 250,000 distinct CDR3 sequences, around a quarter seen once. Sequencing was done on a sample of blood. The receptors shown here come from a man in his forties with Graves' hyperthyroidism that later progressed to Graves' ophthalmopathy.

Of note for this clonotype: A read error may account for a junction end that differs from germline. The V gene is TRBV2, the J gene TRBJ2-7; 9 nucleotides align to TRBD2. CDR3 size: 12 residues. The germline CDR1 and CDR2 sequences are SNHLY and FYNNEI. For the CDR3, the DNA is TGTGCCAGCGGTGAGGACAGCGGGAGGCCGTACTTC. Encoded protein: CASGEDSGRPYF.

This clonotype was detected many times. The rearrangement links TRBV12-3 or TRBV12-4 to TRBJ1-1; no clear D. V was pared by 4 bases and J by 2 bases, with 8 bases between. The CDR3 extends over 13 amino acids. CDR3: CASSYVSNTEAFF. For the CDR3, the DNA is TGTGCCAGCAGTTATGTGAGTAACACTGAAGCTTTCTTT.

The chain joins TRBV4-2 to TRBJ2-7; D remains unclear. Germline values: CDR1 LGHNA, CDR2 YNFKEQ. This CDR3 is built from 20 residues. The V gene lost 4 bases and the J gene lost 3 bases, with 31 bases spanning the gap. CDR3 DNA: TGTGCCAGCAGCCCTAGGACGAACCGCGGTTACGTTGCCCCCGACTACGAGCAGTACTTC. It encodes CASSPRTNRGYVAPDYEQYF.

The chain uses TRBV12-3 or TRBV12-4 and TRBJ1-2, with TRBD1 matching 7 bases. This CDR3 has 14 amino acids. V lost 1 base and J lost 7; bases outside the gene matches: 6. CDR3 sequence reads: CASSLGGGGRGYTF. DNA for the CDR3: TGTGCCAGCAGTTTAGGAGGGGGCGGTCGTGGCTACACCTTC.

In its sample, this clonotype was seen many times. The chain recombines TRBV7-9 with TRBJ2-3, with 7 bases matching TRBD2. This CDR3 is 14 amino acids long. Germline-derived CDR1 and CDR2 are SEHNR and FQNEAQ (reference sequence). V lost 8 bases, J lost 0 bases, and 5 bases stayed unmatched. DNA for the CDR3: TGTGCCAGCGGCAGCGGGACTAGCACAGATACGCAGTATTTT. It yields the protein CASGSGTSTDTQYF.

This clonotype was seen repeatedly, ten times or more. The rearrangement links TRBV6-2 or TRBV6-3 to TRBJ2-2; TRBD2 aligns across 10 bases. CDR1 and CDR2 (germline): MNHEY, SVGEGT. J was trimmed by 3 bases and V by 7 bases; bases with no gene match: 17. The CDR3 spans 19 residues. In DNA, the CDR3 is TGTGCCAGCACCCCCCTAGCGGGAGTCCCATGGCGACACACCGGGGAGCTGTTTTTT. This encodes CASTPLAGVPWRHTGELFF.

This clonotype was counted ten times or more. This sequence joins TRBV28 and TRBJ2-7; D gene ambiguous. The CDR3 is 12 residues long. V was pared by 6 bases and J by 6 bases, with 12 bases between. The germline V gene encodes CDR1 MDHEN and CDR2 SYDVKM. The CDR3 spells CASRRSWAEQYF. CDR3 in DNA: TGTGCCAGCAGGAGGTCTTGGGCCGAGCAGTACTTC.

This clonotype was counted many times. The chain employs TRBV12-3 or TRBV12-4 and TRBJ1-1, with D perhaps TRBD1 (6 bases). CDR3 length equals 14 residues. Trimming removed 5 bases from V and 3 bases from J, with 13 bases in between. The CDR3 loop is CASSRQEGYTEAFF. As DNA, the CDR3 is TGTGCCAGCAGTCGACAGGAGGGGTACACTGAAGCTTTCTTT.

This clonotype was counted many times. V and J are TRBV19 and TRBJ1-2; 11 bases align to TRBD1. Germline CDR1 reads LNHDA; CDR2 reads SQIVND (reference sequence). J was trimmed by 8 bases and V by 6 bases; bases with no gene match: 23. This CDR3 is 19 amino acids long. In DNA, the CDR3 is TGTGCCAGTAGGCAAAGCCTCGGACAGGGGGCAACACAGGGAGGCGGCTACACCTTC. It yields the protein CASRQSLGQGATQGGGYTF. Filled out from reference TRBV19 and TRBJ1-2, the complete variable domain reads DGGITQSPKYLFRKEGQNVTLSCEQNLNHDAMYWYRQDPGQGLRLIYYSQIVNDFQKGDIAEGYSVSREKKESFPLTVTSAQKNPTAFYLCASRQSLGQGATQGGGYTFGSGTRLTVV.

V gene TRBV6-1 combines with J gene TRBJ2-7, with no clear D. Germline values: CDR1 MNHNS, CDR2 SASEGT. The CDR3 contains 14 residues. Deletions cut 2 bases from V and 2 bases from J, with 10 bases between. The DNA for the CDR3 is TGTGCCAGCAGTGAACGTCCAGAACCCTACGAGCAGTACTTC. This gives the protein CASSERPEPYEQYF.

CDR3 bases: TGTGCCAGCAGTTTCATTCGGGGACTAGCGGGAGGGCGTGAGCAGTACTTC. Protein: CASSFIRGLAGGREQYF. The rearrangement links TRBV27 to TRBJ2-7, with 16 bases fitting TRBD2. The CDR3 is made up of 17 amino acids. Germline trimming cut 3 bases from V and 7 bases from J; bases unmatched to any gene: 9. In germline, CDR1 is MNHEY, CDR2 SMNVEV (reference sequence).

This clonotype was detected ten times or more. V usage is TRBV6-2 or TRBV6-3 and J usage is TRBJ2-2; 9 bases align to TRBD1. The ends lost 4 bases at V and 4 bases at J; junction bases unmatched: 1. CDR1 and CDR2 from the germline V gene are MNHEY and SVGEGT. This CDR3 contains 14 residues. The CDR3 loop reads CASSWTGVTGELFF. The CDR3 nucleotides are TGTGCCAGCAGTTGGACAGGGGTCACCGGGGAGCTGTTTTTT.

In its sample, this clonotype was seen many times. The gene calls are TRBV6-6 and TRBJ2-2, with 9 positions matching TRBD2. The CDR3 is 20 amino acids. V trimming: 6 bases; J trimming: 3 bases; junction bases outside the gene matches: 20. Germline CDR1 and CDR2: MNHNY and SVGAGI (reference sequence). The CDR3 coding sequence is TGTGCCAGCAGGATCGTCCCGGGACTAGCAGGGGAAAGGGACACCGGGGAGCTGTTTTTT. Its protein is CASRIVPGLAGERDTGELFF.

This clonotype was seen more than once but under ten times. This chain connects TRBV6-2 or TRBV6-3 to TRBJ1-2, with D unresolved. Trimming removed 2 bases from V and 3 bases from J, with 10 bases in between. CDR1 MNHEY and CDR2 SVGEGT come from the germline V gene. CDR3 length equals 14 residues. The CDR3 bases are TGTGCCAGCAGTTACGTGGGCCTGCACTATGGCTACACCTTC. Translating gives CASSYVGLHYGYTF.